This T cell receptor (beta chain) was identified in a study of CD8 T cells in ankylosing spondylitis. Study results and caveats: Blood from ankylosing spondylitis patients appeared to carry a characteristic roughly 8-variant TCR beta motif.

Libraries of TCR beta came from quantitative 5'-RACE with molecular barcodes. Using its own MiXCR run on the 5' RACE reads, TCRdb lists one record per CDR3 protein. The profile shows approximately 300,000 distinct CDR3 sequences, 6.5% to 10% of them singletons. Remarks on this clonotype: Antigen: not known.

This receptor was identified in a male donor with ankylosing spondylitis. Sequenced sample: blood, either unsorted or a sorted T cell fraction (not recorded which).

CDR3 DNA sequence: TGTGCCAGCAGCTTTCAAGCGGGAGGTTACGAGCAGTACTTC. Its protein product is CASSFQAGGYEQYF. The chain links TRBV7-2 to TRBJ2-7, with TRBD2 matching 9 bases. The germline V gene has CDR1 SGHTA and CDR2 FQGNSA. This CDR3 has 14 amino acids. The J segment lost 4 bases and the V segment lost 3 bases, leaving 4 bases of the junction unmatched.